The next 15 T cell receptor beta chains were all read from a single sample in a study of T cells in Graves' hyperthyroidism and ophthalmopathy. The CDR3 regions of TCR beta were amplified from RNA transcripts. The HTBI primer set drove a first-round RT-PCR of the TCR CDR3. TCRdb independently ran MiXCR on the multiplex PCR reads; one entry per CDR3 protein. In the table there are a few hundred thousand distinct CDR3 sequences, 15% of which are singletons. The specimen sequenced was blood. These receptors were collected from a woman in her 30s with Graves' hyperthyroidism.

The chain uses TRBV5-1 and TRBJ2-2; 8 bases align to TRBD2. The CDR3 consists of 16 residues. Looked up from germline, CDR1 is SGHRS and CDR2 is YFSETQ. The ends lost 4 bases at V and 0 bases at J; junction bases unmatched: 5. The CDR3 DNA is TGCGCCAGCAGCCCAAGGGGACTAGCGAACACCGGGGAGCTGTTTTTT. It is translated as CASSPRGLANTGELFF.

This clonotype occurred a few times. V gene TRBV19 combines with J gene TRBJ1-1; D may be TRBD1 (5 bases). This CDR3 is built from 11 residues. From germline, CDR1 is LNHDA and CDR2 SQIVND (reference sequence). Trimming pared 4 bases from V and 10 bases from J, leaving 10 bases between. The CDR3 DNA reads TGTGCCAGTAGTAAAGGGGTAGGAGCTTTCTTT. It encodes CASSKGVGAFF.

This clonotype showed up many times. The V gene is TRBV3-1, the J gene TRBJ1-1; no clear D gene. The CDR3 contains 15 residues. With 2 bases removed from V and 1 base from J, the gap between germline ends came to 11 bases. Germline V gene sequence: CDR1 LGHDT, CDR2 YNNKEL (reference sequence). The chain's CDR3 is CASSQTIDGNTEAFF. The CDR3 DNA reads as TGTGCCAGCAGCCAAACCATCGACGGGAACACTGAAGCTTTCTTT.

This clonotype was counted ten times or more. The chain joins TRBV6-1 to TRBJ2-5, with TRBD1 matching 8 bases. Germline trimming cut 6 bases from V and 7 bases from J; bases unmatched to any gene: 10. The germline V gene encodes CDR1 MNHNS and CDR2 SASEGT. The CDR3 covers 14 residues. This chain's CDR3 is CASRGTGSMGTQYF. In nucleotides, the CDR3 is TGTGCCAGCAGGGGGACAGGCTCCATGGGGACCCAGTACTTC.

The sample holds many counts of this clonotype. The chain links TRBV3-1 to TRBJ1-1, with D possibly being TRBD1 (5 bases). The V end lost 0 bases, the J end lost 8 bases, and 13 bases lay between the germline ends. This CDR3 has 14 residues. CDR1 and CDR2 from the germline V gene are LGHDT and YNNKEL (reference sequence). CDR3 bases: TGTGCCAGCAGCCAAGATGCGGGGCGGATAGAAGCTTTCTTT. Protein sequence: CASSQDAGRIEAFF.

This clonotype was seen only a few times. This chain uses TRBV5-6 with TRBJ2-7; either TRBD1 or TRBD2 may supply D (5 bases each). V lost 1 base to trimming and J lost 0 bases, with 8 bases between them. Germline V lookup: CDR1 SGHDT, CDR2 YYEEEE. This CDR3 contains 14 residues. The CDR3 nucleotides read TGTGCCAGCAGCTTGTGGGGGTACTCCTACGAGCAGTACTTC. It translates to CASSLWGYSYEQYF.

This clonotype was found many times. The chain recombines TRBV28 with TRBJ2-1, with TRBD2 identical over 13 bases. Germline CDR1 and CDR2: MDHEN and SYDVKM. The CDR3 covers 16 residues. The V and J ends lost 7 bases and 5 bases, in that order; junction bases with no gene match: 8. CDR3 in amino acids: CASTQMGLAGNNEQFF. The CDR3 region has the DNA TGTGCCAGCACCCAAATGGGACTAGCGGGGAACAATGAGCAGTTCTTC.

V and J are TRBV5-1 and TRBJ2-5; 12 positions agree with TRBD1. The germline CDR1 and CDR2 sequences are SGHRS and YFSETQ. The CDR3 consists of 15 residues. After removal of 4 bases from V and 5 bases from J, the junction contained 6 bases not matched to a gene. The CDR3 bases are TGCGCCAGCAGCGGCGGGACAGGGGGCTTGGAGACCCAGTACTTC. Encoded protein: CASSGGTGGLETQYF.

This clonotype has ten or more counts. The chain couples TRBV2 to TRBJ2-7, with 7 bases fitting TRBD1. Trimming took 6 bases from V and 1 from J; bases not matched to a gene: 9. CDR3 size: 15 residues. CDR1 is SNHLY, CDR2 FYNNEI, per germline. The CDR3 region is CASRVTGVNSYEQYF. DNA of the CDR3: TGTGCCAGCAGGGTAACAGGGGTCAATTCCTACGAGCAGTACTTC.

This clonotype has a count of ten or more. The genes are TRBV20-1 and TRBJ2-7; 11 bases match TRBD2. Trimming took 4 bases from V and 7 from J; bases not matched to a gene: 12. CDR3 length: 15 residues. The germline CDR1 and CDR2 sequences are DFQATT and SNEGSKA (reference sequence). The CDR3 region is CSAMVRLAGGKEQYF. DNA for the CDR3: TGCAGTGCTATGGTTAGGCTAGCGGGAGGTAAAGAGCAGTACTTC.

This clonotype was found many times. The V call is TRBV28, the J call TRBJ2-4; 7 bases fit TRBD2. V lost 10 bases and J lost 5; bases outside the gene matches: 11. The V gene's germline CDR1 is MDHEN and CDR2 SYDVKM. This CDR3 is 14 amino acids long. The CDR3 here is CANSRAGRENIQYF. The CDR3 coding sequence is TGTGCCAATTCCAGAGCGGGACGTGAAAACATTCAGTACTTC. Variable domain in full (rest from reference TRBV28 and TRBJ2-4): DVKVTQSSRYLVKRTGEKVFLECVQDMDHENMFWYRQDPGLGLRLIYFSYDVKMKEKGDIPEGYSVSREKKERFSLILESASTNQTSMYLCANSRAGRENIQYFGAGTRLSVL.

Concerning this clonotype itself: One junction end disagrees with the germline gene, perhaps due to a read error. The V gene is TRBV28, the J gene TRBJ2-1; 7 bases line up with TRBD1. Looked up from germline, CDR1 is MDHEN and CDR2 is SYDVKM. This CDR3 has 13 residues. The CDR3 region is CASSAYRGHEQLF. CDR3 sequence (DNA): TGTGCCAGCAGTGCTTACAGGGGCCATGAGCAGCTCTTC. The full variable domain, completed using reference TRBV28 and TRBJ2-1, is DVKVTQSSRYLVKRTGEKVFLECVQDMDHENMFWYRQDPGLGLRLIYFSYDVKMKEKGDIPEGYSVSREKKERFSLILESASTNQTSMYLCASSAYRGHEQLFGPGTRLTVL.

The chain combines TRBV10-1 with TRBJ2-2; 8 positions agree with TRBD2. Germline-derived CDR1 and CDR2 are WNHNN and SYGVQD (reference sequence). Trimming at V came to 8 bases and at J to 5 bases, leaving 7 bases not matched to a gene. The CDR3 is 14 amino acids. In nucleotides, the CDR3 is TGCGCCAGCGGAAGACTAGCGTCGACCGGGGAGCTGTTTTTT. Amino acids: CASGRLASTGELFF.

V and J are TRBV5-1 and TRBJ2-5; a weak D match, TRBD1 (5 bases). The CDR3 covers 13 residues. Trimming shortened V by 6 bases and J by 4 bases, and 13 bases separated the two germline ends. The V gene's germline CDR1 is SGHRS and CDR2 YFSETQ. The CDR3, as DNA: TGCGCCAGCACCAGAACCCAGGGAGAGACCCAGTACTTC. It specifies CASTRTQGETQYF.

V and J are TRBV6-2 or TRBV6-3 and TRBJ2-7, with D hard to call. V shed 2 bases and J shed 2 bases, with 10 bases lying between them. CDR1 and CDR2 from the germline V gene are MNHEY and SVGEGT. The CDR3 spans 14 residues. CDR3 residues: CASSYRHLPYEQYF. The CDR3 coding sequence is TGTGCCAGCAGTTACAGGCACCTACCCTACGAGCAGTACTTC.